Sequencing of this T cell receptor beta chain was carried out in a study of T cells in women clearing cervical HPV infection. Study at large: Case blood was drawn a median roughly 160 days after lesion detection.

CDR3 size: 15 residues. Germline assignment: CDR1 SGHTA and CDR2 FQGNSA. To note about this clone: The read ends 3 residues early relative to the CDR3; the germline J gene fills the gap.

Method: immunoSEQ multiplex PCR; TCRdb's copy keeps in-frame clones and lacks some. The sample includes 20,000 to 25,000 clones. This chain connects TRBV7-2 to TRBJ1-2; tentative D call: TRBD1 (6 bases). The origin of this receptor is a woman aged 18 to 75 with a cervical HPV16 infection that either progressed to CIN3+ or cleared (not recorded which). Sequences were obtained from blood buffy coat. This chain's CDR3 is CASSAQQGGWADYTF. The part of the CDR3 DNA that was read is TGTGCCAGCAGCGCACAACAGGGCGGGTGGGCCGAC.